The 9 T cell receptor beta chains below come from one sample, sequenced in a study of cytomegalovirus exposure and HLA in healthy donors. The PCR used 60 Vbeta and 13 Jbeta primers. The repertoire was sequenced with immunoSEQ multiplex PCR; TCRdb's copy has only in-frame clones and lacks some. Here the sample spans nearly 200,000 clones, 70% to 80% being singletons. The sample was PBMCs. Receptors originate from a male donor in good health and CMV-seropositive.

V and J are TRBV6-5 and TRBJ2-5; 7 bases align to TRBD2. From germline, CDR1 is MNHEY and CDR2 SVGAGI. With 2 bases clipped from V and 7 bases from J, the junction kept 7 bases outside the gene matches. This CDR3 has 14 residues. In DNA, the CDR3 is TGTGCCAGCAGTTACGGGGCGGGAGAAGGGACCCAGTACTTC. Translated: CASSYGAGEGTQYF.

This chain connects TRBV9 to TRBJ2-1, with TRBD2 matching over 10 bases. This CDR3 contains 16 residues. Germline loops: CDR1 SGDLS, CDR2 YYNGEE. Unmatched junction bases numbered 8, after V lost 2 bases and J lost 6 bases. This chain's CDR3 is CASSVREAGGPNEQFF. The CDR3 DNA follows: TGTGCCAGCAGCGTTCGGGAAGCGGGGGGGCCCAATGAGCAGTTCTTC.

This clone has more than one count but fewer than ten. This chain connects TRBV25-1 to TRBJ2-7, with 7 bases aligning to TRBD2. The length of the CDR3 is 15 residues. V dropped 3 bases and J dropped 5; count of bases not matched to a gene: 10. CDR1 and CDR2 from the germline V gene are MGHDK and SYGVNS. The CDR3 reads CASSDPVGEGNEQYF. DNA of the CDR3: TGTGCCAGCAGTGACCCGGTGGGGGAGGGTAACGAGCAGTACTTC.

V is TRBV5-8 and J is TRBJ1-2, with 9 bases aligning to TRBD1. Per the germline V gene, CDR1 is SGHTS and CDR2 is YDEGEE. The CDR3 runs 15 residues. Germline trimming cut 2 bases from V and 4 bases from J; bases unmatched to any gene: 6. The CDR3 spells CASSLMTGGGYGYTF. The DNA for the CDR3 is TGTGCCAGCAGCTTAATGACAGGGGGTGGCTATGGCTACACCTTC.

V usage is TRBV7-2 and J usage is TRBJ2-1, with D unclear. The V end was cut by 1 base, the J end by 5 bases, with 6 bases between. This CDR3 is built from 13 residues. CDR1 is SGHTA, CDR2 FQGNSA, per germline. The CDR3 DNA reads TGTGCCAGCAGCTTAGGTCCTGACAATGAGCAGTTCTTC. This sequence encodes CASSLGPDNEQFF. Looking up the rest from reference TRBV7-2 and TRBJ2-1 gives the full variable domain: GAGVSQSPSNKVTEKGKDVELRCDPISGHTALYWYRQSLGQGLEFLIYFQGNSAPDKSGLPSDRFSAERTGGSVSTLTIQRTQQEDSAVYLCASSLGPDNEQFFGPGTRLTVL.

The rearrangement uses TRBV6-5 and TRBJ1-4, with a weak D call TRBD1 (5 bases). CDR3 length equals 14 residues. The germline V and J ends were trimmed by 5 bases and 1 base, with 8 bases remaining between them. In germline, CDR1 is MNHEY, CDR2 SVGAGI. In nucleotides, the CDR3 is TGTGCCAGCAGTCCCGGGGGAACTAATGAAAAACTGTTTTTT. Translated: CASSPGGTNEKLFF.

The chain recombines TRBV30 with TRBJ2-3; 10 bases are shared with TRBD2. Looked up from germline, CDR1 is GTSNPN and CDR2 is SVGIG (reference sequence). The CDR3 is 15 residues long. Germline trimming cut 3 bases from V and 3 bases from J; bases unmatched to any gene: 6. The CDR3 nucleotides read TGTGCCTGGAGAGCGGGTAGCGGGAGGACAGATACGCAGTATTTT. This codes for CAWRAGSGRTDTQYF.

This clone showed up just a few times. This rearrangement joins TRBV7-3 to TRBJ2-1, with 9 bases fitting TRBD2. Germline V gene data show CDR1 as SGHTA and CDR2 as FQGTGA. Trimming cost V 2 bases and J 7 bases; bases outside gene matches: 6. The CDR3 contains 15 residues. CDR3 sequence (DNA): TGTGCCAGCAGCTTACTAGCGGGATTGGGGAATGAGCAGTTCTTC. It encodes CASSLLAGLGNEQFF.

This clone was seen a few times. The chain joins TRBV19 to TRBJ1-2; TRBD1 aligns across 9 bases. V shed 9 bases and J 8 bases; nucleotides not matched to a gene: 7. The CDR3 sequence is 12 residues long. From germline, CDR1 is LNHDA and CDR2 SQIVND (reference sequence). CDR3: CASRTGGEGYTF. The DNA of the CDR3 is TGTGCCAGCAGAACAGGGGGCGAAGGCTACACCTTC.